This T cell receptor (beta chain) appears in the sequencing data of a study of vaccination and CD4 T cells after COVID-19. Study at large: SARS-CoV-2 was confirmed by nasal swab PCR; disease was mild in several, severe in one. The interval from dose two to post-vaccine sampling had a median of about 66 days, and it ranged from 14 to 241. Notes on the study in general: In median terms, SARS-CoV-2-reactive clonotypes went from roughly 22 to 38, a nonsignificant rise.

Germline V gene sequence: CDR1 SNHLY, CDR2 FYNNEI. The CDR3 is 13 residues long. After removal of 6 bases from V and 1 base from J, the junction contained 0 bases not matched to a gene. The Oncomine TCR Beta short-read assay was applied to DNA of cultured CD4+ T cells. TCRdb re-derived calls from the PCR reads in MiXCR, one entry per CDR3 protein. The sample lists about 15,000 distinct CDR3 sequences, about 80% occurring once. A word on this clonotype: Antigen: not known.

Treatment of the sample: approximately 9-day PBMC culture with coronavirus spike peptide pools or control peptides (ViraFEST assay). Half the medium was exchanged for fresh IL-2 medium on days 3 and 7. The material sequenced was CD4+ T cells from blood, cultured in vitro. This chain joins TRBV2 and TRBJ1-5; 7 bases are a match to TRBD1. This TCR derives from a human donor who had recovered from COVID-19. The DNA of the CDR3 is TGTGCCAGCAGGGGACAGAGCAATCAGCCCCAGCATTTT. This sequence encodes CASRGQSNQPQHF.